Here is one TCR beta chain with its context. The antigen is unknown. The PCR made use of 60 Vbeta and 13 Jbeta primers. Using immunoSEQ multiplex PCR, the repertoire was profiled, and TCRdb retains in-frame clones only, with some absent. The sample contains 100,000 to 150,000 clones, approximately 87% of which appear only once. The record originates from a study of cytomegalovirus exposure and HLA in healthy donors. Study-wide results and caveats: Data from an earlier analysis indicated that most TCR beta V segments were productive either about 90% or about 30% of the time. Looking again later, the authors saw that most CMV-associated TCR beta chains seemed HLA-restricted.

Germline values: CDR1 MNHNY, CDR2 SVGAGI (reference sequence). The CDR3 is made up of 15 amino acids. V shed 5 bases and J 3 bases; nucleotides not matched to a gene: 5. The TCR was taken from a woman in her 30s in good health and CMV-seronegative. J is TRBJ2-1 and V is TRBV6-6, with 9 bases identical to TRBD1. The sequencing sample was made of PBMCs. Here the CDR3 DNA reads TGTGCCAGCAGTGTCGGACAGGGGATCTACAATGAGCAGTTCTTC. Translated: CASSVGQGIYNEQFF.